The present T cell receptor beta chain was sequenced within a study of T cells in Graves' hyperthyroidism and ophthalmopathy. The sample holds many counts of this clonotype. The V and J ends lost 0 bases and 2 bases respectively, with 7 bases between them. CDR3 length: 14 residues. From germline, CDR1 is SGHRS and CDR2 YFSETQ. The TCR beta CDR3 regions underwent amplification using RNA transcripts as the source. During a first-round RT-PCR of the TCR CDR3, the HTBI primer set was used. TCRdb used MiXCR to reprocess the multiplex PCR reads, holding one entry per CDR3 protein. The repertoire has around 300,000 distinct CDR3 sequences, approximately 13% of them found once; the top ten carry around 24%. Exclusions: uncontrolled infection, other autoimmune disease, pregnancy, lactation.

The material sequenced was blood. This chain links TRBV5-1 with TRBJ2-3; D call uncertain. This sequence was found in a woman in her 30s with Graves' hyperthyroidism. DNA for the CDR3: TGCGCCAGCAGCTTGGGGCTGGACACAGATACGCAGTATTTT. It translates to CASSLGLDTDTQYF.